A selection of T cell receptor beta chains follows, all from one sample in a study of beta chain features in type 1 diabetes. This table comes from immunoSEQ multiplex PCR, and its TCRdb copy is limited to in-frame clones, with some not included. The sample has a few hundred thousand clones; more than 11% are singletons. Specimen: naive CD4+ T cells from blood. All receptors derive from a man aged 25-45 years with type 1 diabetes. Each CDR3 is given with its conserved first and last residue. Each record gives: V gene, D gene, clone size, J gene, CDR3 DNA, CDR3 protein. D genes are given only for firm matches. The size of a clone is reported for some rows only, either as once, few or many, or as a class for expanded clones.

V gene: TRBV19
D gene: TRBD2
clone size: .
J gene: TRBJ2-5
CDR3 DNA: TGTGCCAGTAGTATGACTAGCGGGCAAGAGACCCAGTACTTC
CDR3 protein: CASSMTSGQETQYF

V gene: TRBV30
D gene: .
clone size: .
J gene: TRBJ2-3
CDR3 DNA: TGTGCCTGGAGTGACAGGGTAGATACGCAGTATTTT
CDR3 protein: CAWSDRVDTQYF

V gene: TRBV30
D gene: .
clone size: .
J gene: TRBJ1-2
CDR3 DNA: TGTGCCTGGAGACGCCCCCAGTCTAACTATGGCTACACCTTC
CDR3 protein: CAWRRPQSNYGYTF

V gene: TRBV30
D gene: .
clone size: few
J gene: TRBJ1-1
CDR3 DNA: TGTGCCTGGAGAGGTCCGGGTGGGAACACTGAAGCTTTCTTT
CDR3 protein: CAWRGPGGNTEAFF

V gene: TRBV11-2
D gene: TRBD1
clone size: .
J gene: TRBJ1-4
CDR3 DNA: TGTGCCAGCAGCTTAGCGGAGGGGGCCAGGGGTGAAAAACTGTTTTTT
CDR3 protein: CASSLAEGARGEKLFF

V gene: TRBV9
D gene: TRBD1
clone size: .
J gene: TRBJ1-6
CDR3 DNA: TGTGCCAGCAGCACCGAGAGCAGACAGGGCAGCCTCCACTTT
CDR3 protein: CASSTESRQGSLHF

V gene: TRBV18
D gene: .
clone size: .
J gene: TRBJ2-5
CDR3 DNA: TGTGCCAGCTCACCAAGGACAGAACAAGAGACCCAGTACTTC
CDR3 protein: CASSPRTEQETQYF

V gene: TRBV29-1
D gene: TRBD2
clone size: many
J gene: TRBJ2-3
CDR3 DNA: TGCAGCGTCGGGACTAGCGGGAACACAGATACGCAGTATTTT
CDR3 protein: CSVGTSGNTDTQYF

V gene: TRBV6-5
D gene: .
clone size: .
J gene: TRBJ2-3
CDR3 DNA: TGTGCCACCAGACCGGGGGGCAGGGGAGATACGCAGTATTTT
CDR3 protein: CATRPGGRGDTQYF

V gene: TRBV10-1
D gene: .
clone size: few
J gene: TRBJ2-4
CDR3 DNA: TGCGCCAGCAGTGAGTGGTTGATGGGGCAAAACATTCAGTACTTC
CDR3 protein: CASSEWLMGQNIQYF

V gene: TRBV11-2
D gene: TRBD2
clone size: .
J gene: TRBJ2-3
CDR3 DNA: TGTGCCAGCAGCTTAGATGGCGGGAGGGCAGATACGCAGTATTTT
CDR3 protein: CASSLDGGRADTQYF

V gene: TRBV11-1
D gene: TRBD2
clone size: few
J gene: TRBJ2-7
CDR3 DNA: TGTGCCAGCAGCTCCGGACTAGCGGGAGGTGGCGAGCAGTACTTC
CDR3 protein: CASSSGLAGGGEQYF

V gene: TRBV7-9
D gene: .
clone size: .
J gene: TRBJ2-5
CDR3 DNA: TGTGCCAGCAGCTTAAGGGAGCACCAAGAGACCCAGTACTTC
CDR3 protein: CASSLREHQETQYF

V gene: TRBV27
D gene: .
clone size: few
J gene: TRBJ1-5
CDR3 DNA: TGTGCCAGCAGGTCTGGCATGTATAGCAATCAGCCCCAGCATTTT
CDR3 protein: CASRSGMYSNQPQHF

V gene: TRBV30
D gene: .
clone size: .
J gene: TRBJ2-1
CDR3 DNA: TGTGCCTGGGACGGTCTGAGGGCGGGTGAGCAGTTCTTC
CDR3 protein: CAWDGLRAGEQFF

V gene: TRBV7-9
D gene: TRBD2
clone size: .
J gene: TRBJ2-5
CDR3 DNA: TGTGCCAGCAGTCCGACTAGCGATGGCGGGACCCAGTACTTC
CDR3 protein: CASSPTSDGGTQYF

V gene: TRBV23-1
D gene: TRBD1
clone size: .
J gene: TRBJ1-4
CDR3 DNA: TGCGCCAGCAGTCACCCGGACAGGGTCCTACCAACTAATGAAAAACTGTTTTTT
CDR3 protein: CASSHPDRVLPTNEKLFF

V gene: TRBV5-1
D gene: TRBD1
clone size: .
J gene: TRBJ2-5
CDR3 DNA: TGCGCCAGTAACAGGGGGCAGGAGACCCAGTACTTC
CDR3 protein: CASNRGQETQYF

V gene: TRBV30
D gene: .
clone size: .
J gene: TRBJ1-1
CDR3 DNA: TGTGCCTGGAGCTTAGGGGGGGGAGCTTTCTTT
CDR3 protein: CAWSLGGGAFF

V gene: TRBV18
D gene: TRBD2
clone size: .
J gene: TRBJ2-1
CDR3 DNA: TGTGCCAGCTCACCAGGAGCGGGGGGGTATAATGAGCAGTTCTTC
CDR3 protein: CASSPGAGGYNEQFF

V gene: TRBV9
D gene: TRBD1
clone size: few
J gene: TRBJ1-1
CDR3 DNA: TGTGCCAGCAGCGCCTTGACAGGGTCCACTGAAGCTTTCTTT
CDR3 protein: CASSALTGSTEAFF

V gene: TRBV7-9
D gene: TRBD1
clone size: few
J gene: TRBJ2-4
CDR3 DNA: TGTGCCAGCAGCTTGCAGGGGGCCCGGGGTTTCTTC
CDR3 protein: CASSLQGARGFF

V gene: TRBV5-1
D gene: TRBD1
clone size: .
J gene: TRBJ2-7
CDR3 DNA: TGCGCCAGCAGCTTCGTGACAGGGGTGGGTGAGCAGTACTTC
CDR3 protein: CASSFVTGVGEQYF

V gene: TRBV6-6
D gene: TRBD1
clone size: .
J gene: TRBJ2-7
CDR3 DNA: TGTGCCAGCAGCTCCGGGACAGGTACCTACGAGCAGTACTTC
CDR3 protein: CASSSGTGTYEQYF

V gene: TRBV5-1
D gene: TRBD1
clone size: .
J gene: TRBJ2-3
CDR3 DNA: TGCGCCAGCGCCCCGGGACAGTTAACAGATACGCAGTATTTT
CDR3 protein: CASAPGQLTDTQYF

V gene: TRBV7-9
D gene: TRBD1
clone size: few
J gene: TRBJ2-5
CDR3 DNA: TGTGCCAGCAGCAAAGGGACAGGACAAGAGACCCAGTACTTC
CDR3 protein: CASSKGTGQETQYF

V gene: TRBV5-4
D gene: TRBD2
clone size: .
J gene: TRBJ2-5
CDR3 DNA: TGTGCCAGCAGCTTGCCAGCGGGAAGGCAAGAGACCCAGTACTTC
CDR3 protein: CASSLPAGRQETQYF

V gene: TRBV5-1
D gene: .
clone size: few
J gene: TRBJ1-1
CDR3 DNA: TGCGCCAGCCATCAGGTGGGGGCGACCACTGAAGCTTTCTTT
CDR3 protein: CASHQVGATTEAFF

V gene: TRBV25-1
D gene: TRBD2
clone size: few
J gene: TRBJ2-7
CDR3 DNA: TGTGCCAGCAGTGCCCTCGGACTAGCGGGTTCCTACGAGCAGTACTTC
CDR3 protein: CASSALGLAGSYEQYF

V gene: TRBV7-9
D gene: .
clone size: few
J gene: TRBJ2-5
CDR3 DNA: TGTGCCAGCAGCTCTCTCGGGAGTGGAGAGACCCAGTACTTC
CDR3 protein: CASSSLGSGETQYF

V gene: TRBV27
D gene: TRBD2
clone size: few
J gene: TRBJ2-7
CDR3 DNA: TGTGCCAGCAGTTCCAGTACTAGCGCAAGCTCCTACGAGCAGTACTTC
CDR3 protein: CASSSSTSASSYEQYF

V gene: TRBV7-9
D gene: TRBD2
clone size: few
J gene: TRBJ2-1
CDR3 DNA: TGTGCCACTTACTTAGCGGGACGGGAGCAGTTCTTC
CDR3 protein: CATYLAGREQFF

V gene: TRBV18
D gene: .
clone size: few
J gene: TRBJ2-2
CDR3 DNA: TGTGCCAGCTCACCTGGGCCCGGCGAAGAGCTGTTTTTT
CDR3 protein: CASSPGPGEELFF

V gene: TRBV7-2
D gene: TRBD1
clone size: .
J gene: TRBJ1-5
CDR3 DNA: TGTGCCAGCGCACAGGGGTCCCAGCCCCAGCATTTT
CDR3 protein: CASAQGSQPQHF

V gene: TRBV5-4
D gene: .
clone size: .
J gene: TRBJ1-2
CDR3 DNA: TGTGCCAGCAGCCAAAGGACTGAACCCTATGGCTACACCTTC
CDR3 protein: CASSQRTEPYGYTF

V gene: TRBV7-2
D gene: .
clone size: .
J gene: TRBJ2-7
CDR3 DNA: TGTGCCAGCAGCTTAGTAGGTAGAACAGGCTACGAGCAGTACTTC
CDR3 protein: CASSLVGRTGYEQYF

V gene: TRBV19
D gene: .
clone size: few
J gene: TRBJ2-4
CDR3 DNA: TGTGCCAGTAGTCCCCCCGGAGGGGGACAGCAAAACATTCAGTACTTC
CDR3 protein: CASSPPGGGQQNIQYF

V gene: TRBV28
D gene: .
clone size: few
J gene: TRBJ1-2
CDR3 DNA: TGTGCCAGCCGGCCTACATCCGGACTCTACACCTTC
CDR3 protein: CASRPTSGLYTF

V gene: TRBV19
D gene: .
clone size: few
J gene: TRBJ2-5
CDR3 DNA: TGTGCCAGTAGTACTCAAGAGACCCAGTACTTC
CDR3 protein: CASSTQETQYF

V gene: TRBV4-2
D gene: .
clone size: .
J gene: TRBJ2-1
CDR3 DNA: TGTGCCAGCAGCGCGCGTACTAGCGAGCAGTTCTTC
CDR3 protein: CASSARTSEQFF

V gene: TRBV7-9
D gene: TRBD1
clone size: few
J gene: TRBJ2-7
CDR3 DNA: TGTGCCAGCAGCCCCACCGGGACAGAAACGGGGCAGTACTTC
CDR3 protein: CASSPTGTETGQYF

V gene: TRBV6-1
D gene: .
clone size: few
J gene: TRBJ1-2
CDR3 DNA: TGTGCCAGCAGTGAAGCCCACCTACAGGGTTCGGCCTATGGCTACACCTTC
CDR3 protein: CASSEAHLQGSAYGYTF

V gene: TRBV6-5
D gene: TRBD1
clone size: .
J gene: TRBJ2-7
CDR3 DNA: TGTGCCACCTCTAGGGGGACAGAGTCCTACGAGCAGTACTTC
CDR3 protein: CATSRGTESYEQYF

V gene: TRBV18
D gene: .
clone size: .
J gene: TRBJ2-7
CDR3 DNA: TGTGCCAGCTCAAAGACCGGGGGCTACGAGCAGTACTTC
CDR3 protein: CASSKTGGYEQYF

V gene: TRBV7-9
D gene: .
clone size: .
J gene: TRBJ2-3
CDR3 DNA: TGTGCCAGCAGCTTAGCCCCATTAGATACGCAGTATTTT
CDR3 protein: CASSLAPLDTQYF

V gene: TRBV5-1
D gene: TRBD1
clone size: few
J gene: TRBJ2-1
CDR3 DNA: TGCGCCAGCAGCTTACAGGGGGAGCAGTTCTTC
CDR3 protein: CASSLQGEQFF

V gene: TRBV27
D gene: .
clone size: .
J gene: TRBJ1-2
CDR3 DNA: TGTGCCAGCAGTTTAGCGGGGGGGGACTATGGCTACACCTTC
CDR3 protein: CASSLAGGDYGYTF

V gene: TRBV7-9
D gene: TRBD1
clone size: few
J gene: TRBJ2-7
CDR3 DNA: TGTGCCAGCAGCTTAGGGGAACAGGGGCTATACGAGCAGTACTTC
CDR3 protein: CASSLGEQGLYEQYF

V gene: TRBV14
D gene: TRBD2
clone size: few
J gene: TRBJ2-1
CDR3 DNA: TGTGCCAGCAGCGAACTAGCGGGTAACAATGAGCAGTTCTTC
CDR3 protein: CASSELAGNNEQFF

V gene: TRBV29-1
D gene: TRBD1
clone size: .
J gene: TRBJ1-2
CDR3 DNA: TGCAGCGCCGGACAGGTTTTTAACTATGGCTACACCTTC
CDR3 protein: CSAGQVFNYGYTF

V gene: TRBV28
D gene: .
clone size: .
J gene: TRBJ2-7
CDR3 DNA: TGTGCCAGCAGACAGGGAACCTACGAGCAGTACTTC
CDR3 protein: CASRQGTYEQYF

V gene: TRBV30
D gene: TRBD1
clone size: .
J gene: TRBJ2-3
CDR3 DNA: TGTGCCTGGAGCTTCGTAGGCAGGGGGCTCACAGATACGCAGTATTTT
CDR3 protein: CAWSFVGRGLTDTQYF

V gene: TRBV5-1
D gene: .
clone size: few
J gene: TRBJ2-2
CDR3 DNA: TGCGCCAGCAGCACCCGGTGGCGGGGTGAGAACACCGGGGAGCTGTTTTTT
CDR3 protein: CASSTRWRGENTGELFF

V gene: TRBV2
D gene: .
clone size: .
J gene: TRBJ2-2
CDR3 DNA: TGTGCCAGCAGTGAAGTTCCAGTACGCGGACAGAGAAACACCGGGGAGCTGTTTTTT
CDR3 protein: CASSEVPVRGQRNTGELFF

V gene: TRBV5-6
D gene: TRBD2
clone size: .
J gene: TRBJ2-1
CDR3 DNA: TGTGCCAGCAGCCTTCTAGGGGATGGGGGGGATGCGCAGTTCTTC
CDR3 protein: CASSLLGDGGDAQFF